This T cell receptor beta chain came from a study of CD8+ T cells in alopecia areata. General observations from the study: Clonality in lesional scalp, especially alopecia totalis/universalis, exceeded that of normal scalp. Amid tofacitinib therapy, many expanded lesional clones stayed present in scalp and blood.

As to treatment: oral pan-JAK inhibitor, 5-10 mg twice daily. Peripheral blood and lesional scalp punch biopsies were taken from alopecia areata patients. The authors extracted RNA and reverse transcribed it into cDNA as the sequencing template. Data came from immunoSEQ multiplex PCR; TCRdb stores just in-frame clones and leaves some out. The sample records 120,000 or so clones, approximately 57% being singletons. This CDR3 comprises 17 residues. The trim removed 0 bases at V and 3 bases at J, leaving 6 bases unmatched. CDR1 and CDR2 (germline): LNHNV, YYDKDF (reference sequence). This clone was seen a single time. What it recognizes is unknown.

The sequencing here drew on CD4+ T cells sorted from blood, taken at week 4, from a patient treated with tofacitinib. The receptor was isolated from a human donor with alopecia areata. The rearrangement links TRBV15 to TRBJ2-2; the match to TRBD2 covers 8 bases. CDR3 sequence: CATSRDGSGGDTGELFF. The CDR3 DNA reads as TGTGCCACCAGCAGAGATGGAAGCGGGGGTGACACCGGGGAGCTGTTTTTT.